This T cell receptor (beta chain) was obtained from a study of blood T cell repertoires in COVID-19. Study information: COVID-19 samples from acute and convalescent phases originated in the United States, Italy and Spain. The cDNA or gDNA used as material had been derived from T cells, B-cell-depleted T cells, or PBMCs.

As originally analysed: Researchers report that nucleated cell counts were estimated from reference gene primer amplification. The repertoire was sequenced with immunoSEQ multiplex PCR; TCRdb's copy has only in-frame clones and lacks some. D and trimming were read from the DNA, whereas the V and J calls and clone size are those reported in that table. The table records 300,000 to 400,000 clones, 87% of them present only once. The Seattle patients joined while their infection was active and were tracked longitudinally afterward. The CDR3 contains 15 residues. The germline V gene has CDR1 SGHDT and CDR2 YYEEEE. V trimming: 5 bases; J trimming: 4 bases; junction bases outside the gene matches: 6.

V is TRBV5-6 and J is TRBJ2-6; 7 bases agree with TRBD1. The specimen sequenced was peripheral blood. This TCR was sampled from a man aged 30 to 39 with COVID-19, enrolled during active disease. The CDR3 DNA follows: TGTGCCAGCAGTCGAACAGGGGTCGGGGCCAACGTCCTGACTTTC. It is translated as CASSRTGVGANVLTF.